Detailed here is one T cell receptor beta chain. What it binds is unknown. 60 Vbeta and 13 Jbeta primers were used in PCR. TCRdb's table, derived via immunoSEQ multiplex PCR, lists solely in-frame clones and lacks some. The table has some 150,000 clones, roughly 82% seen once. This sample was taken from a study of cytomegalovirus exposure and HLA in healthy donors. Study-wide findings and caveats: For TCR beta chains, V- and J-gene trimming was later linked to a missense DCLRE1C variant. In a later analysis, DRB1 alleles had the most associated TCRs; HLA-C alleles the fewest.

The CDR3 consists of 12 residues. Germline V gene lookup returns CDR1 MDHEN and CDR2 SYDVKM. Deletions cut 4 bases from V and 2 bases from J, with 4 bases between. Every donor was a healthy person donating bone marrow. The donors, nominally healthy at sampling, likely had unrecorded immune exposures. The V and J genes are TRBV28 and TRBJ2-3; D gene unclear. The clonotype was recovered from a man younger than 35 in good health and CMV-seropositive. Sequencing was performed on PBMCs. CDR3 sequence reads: CASSYITDTQYF. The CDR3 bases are TGTGCCAGCAGTTATATCACAGATACGCAGTATTTT. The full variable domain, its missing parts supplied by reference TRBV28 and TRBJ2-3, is DVKVTQSSRYLVKRTGEKVFLECVQDMDHENMFWYRQDPGLGLRLIYFSYDVKMKEKGDIPEGYSVSREKKERFSLILESASTNQTSMYLCASSYITDTQYFGPGTRLTVL.